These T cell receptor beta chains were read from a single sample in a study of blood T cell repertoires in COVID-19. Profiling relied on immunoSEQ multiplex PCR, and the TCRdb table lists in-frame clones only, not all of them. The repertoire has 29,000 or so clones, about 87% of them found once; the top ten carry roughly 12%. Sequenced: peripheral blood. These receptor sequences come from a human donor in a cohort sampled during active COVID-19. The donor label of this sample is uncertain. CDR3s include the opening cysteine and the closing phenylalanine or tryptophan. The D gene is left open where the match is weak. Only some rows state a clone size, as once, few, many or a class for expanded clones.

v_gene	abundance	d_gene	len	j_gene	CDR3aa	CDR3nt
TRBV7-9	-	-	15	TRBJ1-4	CASSLGTADNEKLFF	TGTGCCAGCAGCTTAGGGACAGCCGATAATGAAAAACTGTTTTTT
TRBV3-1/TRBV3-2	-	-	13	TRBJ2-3	CASSQQRDNTQYF	TGTGCCAGCAGCCAACAACGGGACAATACGCAGTATTTT
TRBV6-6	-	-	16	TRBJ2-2	CASSYPRSYNTGELFF	TGTGCCAGCAGTTACCCCCGAAGCTATAACACCGGGGAGCTGTTTTTT
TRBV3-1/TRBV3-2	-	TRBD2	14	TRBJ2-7	CASSQTAGGSEQYF	TGTGCCAGCAGCCAGACAGCGGGGGGGTCCGAGCAGTACTTC
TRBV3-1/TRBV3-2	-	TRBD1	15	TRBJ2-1	CASSQVGQLDSEQFF	TGTGCCAGCAGCCAAGTGGGACAGCTAGACAGTGAGCAGTTCTTC
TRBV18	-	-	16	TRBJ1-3	CASSPRDTRSGNTIYF	TGTGCCAGCTCACCACGAGACACCCGCTCTGGAAACACCATATATTTT
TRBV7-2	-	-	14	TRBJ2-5	CASSFLRDGETQYF	TGTGCCAGCAGCTTTCTCCGGGATGGGGAGACCCAGTACTTC
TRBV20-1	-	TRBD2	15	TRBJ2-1	CSASMAGGYYNEQFF	TGCAGTGCTAGTATGGCGGGAGGATACTACAATGAGCAGTTCTTC
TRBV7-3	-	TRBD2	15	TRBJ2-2	CASSLTSAATGELFF	TGTGCCAGCAGCCTGACTAGCGCAGCGACCGGGGAGCTGTTTTTT
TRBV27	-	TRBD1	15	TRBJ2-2	CASSRQGAFAGELFF	TGTGCCAGCAGTCGACAGGGGGCGTTCGCCGGGGAGCTGTTTTTT
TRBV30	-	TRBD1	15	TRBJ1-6	CAWSLPGQFNSPLHF	TGTGCCTGGAGTCTACCGGGACAGTTTAATTCACCCCTCCACTTT
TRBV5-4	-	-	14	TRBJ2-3	CASSLGEGPDTQYF	TGTGCCAGCAGCTTAGGTGAGGGCCCAGATACGCAGTATTTT
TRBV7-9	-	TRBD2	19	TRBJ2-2	CASSSTGTSGAGNTGELFF	TGTGCCAGCAGCTCAACCGGGACTAGCGGAGCGGGAAACACCGGGGAGCTGTTTTTT
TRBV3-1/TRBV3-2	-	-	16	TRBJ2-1	CASSQGRASSYNEQFF	TGTGCCAGCAGCCAAGGGCGGGCAAGCTCCTACAATGAGCAGTTCTTC
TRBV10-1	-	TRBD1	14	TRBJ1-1	CASSNTGGFTEAFF	TGCGCCAGCAGTAATACAGGGGGCTTCACTGAAGCTTTCTTT
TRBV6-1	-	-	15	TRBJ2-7	CASSEGGVPSYEQYF	TGTGCCAGCAGTGAGGGGGGAGTACCCTCCTACGAGCAGTACTTC
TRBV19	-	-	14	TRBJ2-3	CASSIRGSTDTQYF	TGTGCCAGTAGTATCAGAGGGAGCACAGATACGCAGTATTTT
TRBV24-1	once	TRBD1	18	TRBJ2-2	CATSDWAPTGGRTGELFF	TGTGCCACCAGTGATTGGGCCCCCACAGGGGGTCGGACCGGGGAGCTGTTTTTT
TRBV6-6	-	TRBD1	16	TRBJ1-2	CASSYFPGQGGYGYTF	TGTGCCAGCAGTTACTTTCCGGGACAGGGCGGCTATGGCTACACCTTC
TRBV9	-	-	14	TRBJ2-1	CASSPSLVYNEQFF	TGTGCCAGCAGTCCTAGCCTAGTATACAATGAGCAGTTCTTC
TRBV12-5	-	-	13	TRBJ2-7	CASGLPTKLEQYF	TGTGCTAGTGGTTTGCCAACTAAGCTCGAGCAGTACTTC
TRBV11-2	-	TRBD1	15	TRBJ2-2	CASSSRTGRTGELFF	TGTGCCAGCAGCTCCCGGACAGGGCGTACCGGGGAGCTGTTTTTT
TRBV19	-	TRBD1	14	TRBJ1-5	CASSTGGMVQPQHF	TGTGCCAGCTCGACAGGGGGCATGGTTCAGCCCCAGCATTTT
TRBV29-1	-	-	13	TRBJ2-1	CSVGERRYNEQFF	TGCAGCGTCGGAGAAAGGAGGTACAATGAGCAGTTCTTC
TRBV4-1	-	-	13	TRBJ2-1	CASSQDGSNEQFF	TGCGCCAGCAGCCAAGACGGGAGCAATGAGCAGTTCTTC
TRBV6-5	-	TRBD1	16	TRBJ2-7	CASSFGTGTSSYEQYF	TGTGCCAGCAGTTTTGGGACAGGGACGAGTTCATACGAGCAGTACTTC
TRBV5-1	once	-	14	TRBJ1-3	CASSLIGAGNTIYF	TGCGCCAGCAGCTTAATCGGGGCTGGAAACACCATATATTTT
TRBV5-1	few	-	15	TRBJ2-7	CASSLAGTNAYEQYF	TGCGCCAGCAGCTTGGCCGGGACAAACGCCTACGAGCAGTACTTC
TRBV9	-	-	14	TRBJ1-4	CASSVEGGGEKLFF	TGTGCCAGCAGCGTAGAAGGTGGCGGGGAAAAACTGTTTTTT